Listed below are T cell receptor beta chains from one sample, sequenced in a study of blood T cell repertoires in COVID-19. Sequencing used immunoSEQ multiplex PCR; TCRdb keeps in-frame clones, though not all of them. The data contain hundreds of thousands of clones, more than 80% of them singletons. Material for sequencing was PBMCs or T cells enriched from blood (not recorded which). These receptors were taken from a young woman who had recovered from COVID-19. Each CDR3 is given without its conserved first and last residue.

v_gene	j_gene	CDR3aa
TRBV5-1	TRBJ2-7	ASSPGTGEPKSSYEQY
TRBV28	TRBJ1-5	ASSFGGSGAGNQPQH
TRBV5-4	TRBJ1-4	ASSVPGEKLF
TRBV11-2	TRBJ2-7	ASSSGLGGFYEQY
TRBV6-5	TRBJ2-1	ASSSAQGNTYNEQF
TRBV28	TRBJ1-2	ASSFTGANYGYT
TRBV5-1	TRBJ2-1	ASRSAGTSSSEQF
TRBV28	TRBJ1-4	ASSGTVIGNEKLF
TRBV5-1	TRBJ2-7	ASRETVSYEQY
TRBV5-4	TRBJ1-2	ASSLAGRGWGYT
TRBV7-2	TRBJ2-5	ASSRDRGVMETQY